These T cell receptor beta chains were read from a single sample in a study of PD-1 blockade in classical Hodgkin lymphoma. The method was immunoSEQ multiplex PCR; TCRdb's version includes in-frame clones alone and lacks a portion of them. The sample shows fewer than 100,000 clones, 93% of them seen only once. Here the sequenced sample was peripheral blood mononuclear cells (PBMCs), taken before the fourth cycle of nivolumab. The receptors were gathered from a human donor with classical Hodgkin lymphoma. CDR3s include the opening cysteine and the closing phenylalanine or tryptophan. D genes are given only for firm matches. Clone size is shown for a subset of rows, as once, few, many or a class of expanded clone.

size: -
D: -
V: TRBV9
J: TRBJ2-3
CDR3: CASSVAGGSTDTQYF
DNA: TGTGCCAGCAGCGTAGCAGGCGGGAGCACAGATACGCAGTATTTT

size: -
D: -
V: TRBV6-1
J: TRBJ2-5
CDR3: CASSEPGSGTQYF
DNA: TGTGCCAGCAGTGAACCCGGGAGTGGGACCCAGTACTTC

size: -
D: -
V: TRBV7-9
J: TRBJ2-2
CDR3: CASSLPAANTGELFF
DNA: TGTGCCAGCAGCTTACCGGCGGCGAACACCGGGGAGCTGTTTTTT

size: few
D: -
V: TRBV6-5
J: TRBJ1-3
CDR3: CASFGGAGNTIYF
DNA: TGTGCCAGCTTCGGGGGGGCTGGAAACACCATATATTTT

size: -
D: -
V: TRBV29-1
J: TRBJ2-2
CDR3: CSVLGGTGELFF
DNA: TGCAGCGTTCTTGGGGGCACCGGGGAGCTGTTTTTT

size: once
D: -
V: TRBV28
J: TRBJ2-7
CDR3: CASNLPGFSYEQYF
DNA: TGTGCCAGCAACCTTCCCGGGTTCTCCTACGAGCAGTACTTC

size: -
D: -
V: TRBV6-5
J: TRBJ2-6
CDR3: CASSYRQSGANVLTF
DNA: TGTGCCAGCAGTTACAGGCAGTCTGGGGCCAACGTCCTGACTTTC

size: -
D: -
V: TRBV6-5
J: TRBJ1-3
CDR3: CASGVGSSGNTIYF
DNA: TGTGCCAGCGGTGTAGGGAGCTCTGGAAACACCATATATTTT

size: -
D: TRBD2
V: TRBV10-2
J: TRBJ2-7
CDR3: CASRPRASGYYEQYF
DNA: TGCGCCAGCAGACCCAGGGCTAGCGGTTACTACGAGCAGTACTTC

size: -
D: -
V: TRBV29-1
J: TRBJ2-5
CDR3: CSVQQGLQETQYF
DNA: TGCAGCGTTCAGCAGGGATTACAAGAGACCCAGTACTTC

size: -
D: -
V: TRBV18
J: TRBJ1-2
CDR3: CASSPEGRVGYTF
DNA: TGTGCCAGCTCACCGGAGGGCAGGGTTGGCTACACCTTC

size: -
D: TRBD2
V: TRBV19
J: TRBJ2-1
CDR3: CASSMGLAGEGYNEQFF
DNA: TGTGCCAGTAGTATGGGACTAGCGGGAGAGGGGTACAATGAGCAGTTCTTC

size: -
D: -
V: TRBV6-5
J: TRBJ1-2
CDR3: CASRGSHNYGYTF
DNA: TGTGCCAGCAGGGGCTCCCATAACTATGGCTACACCTTC

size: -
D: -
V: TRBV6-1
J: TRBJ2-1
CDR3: CASNRVDAGEQFF
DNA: TGTGCCAGCAACAGGGTAGATGCCGGTGAGCAGTTCTTC

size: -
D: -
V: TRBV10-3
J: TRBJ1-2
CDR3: CAISETGDYGGYTF
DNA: TGTGCCATCAGTGAGACCGGGGACTACGGCGGCTACACCTTC

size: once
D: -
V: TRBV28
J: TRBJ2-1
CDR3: CASILAGGTYNEQFF
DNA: TGTGCCAGCATTCTGGCGGGCGGGACTTACAATGAGCAGTTCTTC

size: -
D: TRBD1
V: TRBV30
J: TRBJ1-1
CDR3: CAWSATGGAGTEAFF
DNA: TGTGCCTGGAGTGCCACAGGGGGGGCTGGCACTGAAGCTTTCTTT

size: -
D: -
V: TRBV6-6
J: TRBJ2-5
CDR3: CASSLREMANQETQYF
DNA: TGTGCCAGCAGCCTCCGTGAGATGGCAAATCAAGAGACCCAGTACTTC

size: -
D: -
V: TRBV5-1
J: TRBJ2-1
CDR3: CASSTAGSYNEQFF
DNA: TGCGCCAGCAGCACCGCAGGGTCCTACAATGAGCAGTTCTTC

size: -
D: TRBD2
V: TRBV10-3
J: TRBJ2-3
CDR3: CAISVGLAGVGVLTDTQYF
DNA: TGTGCCATCAGCGTGGGACTAGCGGGAGTAGGAGTGTTAACAGATACGCAGTATTTT

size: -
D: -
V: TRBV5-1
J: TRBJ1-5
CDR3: CASSLGQGHQPQHF
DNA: TGCGCCAGCAGCTTGGGGCAGGGGCATCAGCCCCAGCATTTT

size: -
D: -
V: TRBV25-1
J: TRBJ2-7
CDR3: CASSGDTYEQYF
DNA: TGTGCCAGCAGTGGGGACACCTACGAGCAGTACTTC

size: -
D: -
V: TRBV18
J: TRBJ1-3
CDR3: CASSPGRRSSRNTIYF
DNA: TGTGCCAGCTCGCCCGGGAGACGGAGCTCTAGAAACACCATATATTTT

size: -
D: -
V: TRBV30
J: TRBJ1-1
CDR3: CAWSASGTQGAFF
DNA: TGTGCCTGGAGCGCCTCCGGGACCCAAGGTGCTTTCTTT

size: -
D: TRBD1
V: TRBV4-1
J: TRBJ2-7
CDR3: CASSQVTGVPYEQYF
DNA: TGCGCCAGCAGCCAAGTTACAGGGGTCCCCTACGAGCAGTACTTC

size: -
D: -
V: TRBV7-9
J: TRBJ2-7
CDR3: CASSLDTSRGEQYF
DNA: TGTGCCAGCAGCTTAGATACTAGCCGGGGCGAGCAGTACTTC

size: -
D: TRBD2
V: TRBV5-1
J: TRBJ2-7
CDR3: CASSPPASGLYEQYF
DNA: TGCGCCAGCAGTCCTCCAGCTAGCGGGCTCTACGAGCAGTACTTC

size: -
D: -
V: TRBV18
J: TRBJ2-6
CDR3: CASSPLPVIRQGKLSGANVLTF
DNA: TGTGCCAGCTCACCACTCCCTGTAATCAGGCAGGGTAAGCTCTCTGGGGCCAACGTCCTGACTTTC

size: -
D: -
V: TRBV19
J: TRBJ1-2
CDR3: CASKNPADSNYGYTF
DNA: TGTGCCAGCAAAAACCCCGCCGACAGTAACTATGGCTACACCTTC

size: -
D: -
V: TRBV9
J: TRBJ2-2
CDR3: CASSVATGARELFF
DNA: TGTGCCAGCAGCGTAGCTACGGGGGCCCGGGAGCTGTTTTTT

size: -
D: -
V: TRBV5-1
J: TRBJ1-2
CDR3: CASSLAIGQGRGYTF
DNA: TGCGCCAGCAGCTTGGCTATCGGGCAGGGTCGCGGCTACACCTTC

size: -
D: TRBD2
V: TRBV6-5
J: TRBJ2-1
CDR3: CASSLAGDWEQFF
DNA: TGTGCCAGCAGCCTAGCGGGGGATTGGGAGCAGTTCTTC

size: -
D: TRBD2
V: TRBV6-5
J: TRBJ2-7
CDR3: CASSRLAGYGEQYF
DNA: TGTGCCAGCAGTAGGTTAGCGGGCTATGGCGAGCAGTACTTC

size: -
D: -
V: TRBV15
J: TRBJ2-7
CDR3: CATSREGQYYEQYF
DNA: TGTGCCACCAGCAGGGAGGGACAGTACTACGAGCAGTACTTC

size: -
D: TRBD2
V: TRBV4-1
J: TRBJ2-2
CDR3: CASSQDRLTSGRAGRSGELFF
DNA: TGCGCCAGCAGCCAAGATAGGCTGACTAGCGGGAGGGCCGGGCGGTCGGGGGAGCTGTTTTTT

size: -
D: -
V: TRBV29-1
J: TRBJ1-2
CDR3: CSVEGHNYGYTF
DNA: TGCAGCGTTGAAGGACACAACTATGGCTACACCTTC

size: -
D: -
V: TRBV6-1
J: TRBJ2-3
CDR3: CASSEAWTRGSTDTQYF
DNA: TGTGCCAGCAGTGAAGCCTGGACCCGAGGGAGCACAGATACGCAGTATTTT

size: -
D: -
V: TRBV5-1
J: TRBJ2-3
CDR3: CASSLGLTRTDTQYF
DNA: TGCGCCAGCAGCCTCGGACTAACCCGCACAGATACGCAGTATTTT

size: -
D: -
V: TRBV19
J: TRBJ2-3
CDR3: CASSIVEGTLDTQYF
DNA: TGTGCCAGTAGTATAGTGGAGGGAACGTTGGATACGCAGTATTTT

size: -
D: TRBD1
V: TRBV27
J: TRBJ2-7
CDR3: CASSSPGQGSYEQYF
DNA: TGTGCCAGCAGTTCGCCGGGACAGGGCTCCTACGAGCAGTACTTC

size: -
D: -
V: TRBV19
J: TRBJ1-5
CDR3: CASSNLREGDNQPQHF
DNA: TGTGCCAGTAGCAACCTGAGGGAGGGGGACAATCAGCCCCAGCATTTT

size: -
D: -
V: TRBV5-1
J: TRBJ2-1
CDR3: CASSRTVSSYNEQFF
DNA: TGCGCCAGCAGCCGGACTGTCAGCTCCTACAATGAGCAGTTCTTC

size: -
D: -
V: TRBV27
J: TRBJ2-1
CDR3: CASSTYNEQFF
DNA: TGTGCCAGCAGCACTTACAATGAGCAGTTCTTC

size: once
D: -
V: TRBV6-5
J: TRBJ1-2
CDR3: CASSSSRGGMSYGYTF
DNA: TGTGCCAGCAGTTCCTCCCGCGGGGGGATGAGCTATGGCTACACCTTC

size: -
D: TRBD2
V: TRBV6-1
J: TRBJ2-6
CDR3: CASRGGSSGANVLTF
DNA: TGTGCCAGCAGGGGAGGGAGCTCTGGGGCCAACGTCCTGACTTTC

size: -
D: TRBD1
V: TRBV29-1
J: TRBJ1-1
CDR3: CSASLMTGLNTEAFF
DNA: TGCAGCGCCTCGTTGATGACAGGGCTGAACACTGAAGCTTTCTTT

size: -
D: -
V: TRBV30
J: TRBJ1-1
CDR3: CAWNLGMTEAFF
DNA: TGTGCCTGGAATTTAGGGATGACTGAAGCTTTCTTT

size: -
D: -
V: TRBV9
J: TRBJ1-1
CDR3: CASGGTEAFF
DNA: TGTGCCAGCGGGGGCACTGAAGCTTTCTTT

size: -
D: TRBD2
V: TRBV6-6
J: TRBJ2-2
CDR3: CASSWAGVGGELFF
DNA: TGTGCCAGCAGTTGGGCGGGGGTCGGCGGGGAGCTGTTTTTT

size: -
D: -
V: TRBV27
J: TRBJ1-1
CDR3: CASSSLPGRGNTEAFF
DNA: TGTGCCAGCAGTTCCTTACCGGGACGGGGAAACACTGAAGCTTTCTTT

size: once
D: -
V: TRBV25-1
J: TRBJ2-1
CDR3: CATRQLNEQFF
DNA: TGTGCCACCCGACAGCTTAATGAGCAGTTCTTC

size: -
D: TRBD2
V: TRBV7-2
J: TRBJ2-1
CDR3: CASSLALSGSLKFF
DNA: TGTGCCAGCAGCTTAGCTCTTAGCGGGAGCCTTAAGTTCTTC

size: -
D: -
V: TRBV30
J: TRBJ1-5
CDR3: CAWSEGYNQPQHF
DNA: TGTGCCTGGAGTGAAGGGTACAATCAGCCCCAGCATTTT

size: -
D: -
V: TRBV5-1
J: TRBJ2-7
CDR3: CASSLEAGGGAYEQYF
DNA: TGCGCCAGCAGCTTGGAAGCAGGGGGAGGCGCCTACGAGCAGTACTTC

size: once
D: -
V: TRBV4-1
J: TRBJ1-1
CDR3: CASSRAAVVNTEAFF
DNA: TGCGCCAGCAGCCGAGCAGCGGTCGTAAACACTGAAGCTTTCTTT